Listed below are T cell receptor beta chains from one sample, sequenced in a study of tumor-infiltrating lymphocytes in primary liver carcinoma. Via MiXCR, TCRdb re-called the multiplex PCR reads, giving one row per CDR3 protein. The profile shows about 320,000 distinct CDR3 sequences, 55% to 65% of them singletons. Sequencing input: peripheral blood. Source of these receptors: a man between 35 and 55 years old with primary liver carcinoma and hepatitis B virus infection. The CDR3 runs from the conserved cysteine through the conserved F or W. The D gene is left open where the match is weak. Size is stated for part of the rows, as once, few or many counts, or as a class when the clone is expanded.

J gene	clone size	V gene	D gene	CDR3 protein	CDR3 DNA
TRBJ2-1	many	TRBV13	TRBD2	CASNRLARGEQFF	TGTGCCAGCAATAGACTAGCTCGGGGAGAGCAGTTCTTC
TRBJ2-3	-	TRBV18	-	CASSDNGPQDTQYF	TGTGCCAGCTCTGACAACGGACCACAGGATACGCAGTATTTT
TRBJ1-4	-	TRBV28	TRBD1	CASSPGQGGSEKLFF	TGTGCCAGCAGTCCAGGACAGGGCGGGAGTGAAAAACTGTTTTTT
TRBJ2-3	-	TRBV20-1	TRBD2	CSVYGTRGATDTQYF	TGCAGTGTTTACGGGACTAGAGGGGCAACAGATACGCAGTATTTT
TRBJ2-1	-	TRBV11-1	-	CTSSPDGAHNEQFF	TGTACCAGCAGCCCGGACGGGGCGCACAATGAGCAGTTCTTC
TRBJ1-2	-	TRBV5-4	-	CAASGREGNYGYTF	TGTGCCGCCAGTGGCAGAGAGGGGAACTATGGCTACACCTTC
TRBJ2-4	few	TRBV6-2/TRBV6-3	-	CASSYSFKAKNIQYF	TGTGCCAGCAGTTACTCCTTCAAAGCCAAAAACATTCAGTACTTC
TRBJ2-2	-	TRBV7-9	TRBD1	CASSSGQGDTGELFF	TGTGCCAGCAGCTCGGGACAGGGGGACACCGGGGAGCTGTTTTTT
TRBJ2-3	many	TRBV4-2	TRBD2	CASSLALAGTDTQYF	TGTGCCAGCAGCCTTGCTCTAGCGGGAACAGATACGCAGTATTTT
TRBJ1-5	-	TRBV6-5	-	CVSKPTENNQPQHF	TGTGTCAGCAAACCTACAGAAAACAATCAGCCCCAGCATTTT
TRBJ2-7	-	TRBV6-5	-	CVSRFGRGSGFYEQYF	TGCGTCAGCAGATTCGGCCGGGGGTCCGGTTTCTACGAGCAGTACTTC
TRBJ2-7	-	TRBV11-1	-	CASSLNGRTSYEQYF	TGTGCCAGCAGCTTAAATGGACGGACCTCCTATGAGCAGTACTTC
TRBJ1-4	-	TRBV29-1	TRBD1	CSVTGVEGEELFF	TGCAGTGTTACAGGGGTAGAGGGTGAAGAACTGTTTTTT
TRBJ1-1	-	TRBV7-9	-	CASSIGIRGGTEAFF	TGTGCCAGCAGCATTGGGATCAGGGGTGGAACTGAAGCTTTCTTT
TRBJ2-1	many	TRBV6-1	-	CASSSGTHYNEQFF	TGTGCCAGCAGTTCCGGGACTCACTACAATGAGCAGTTCTTC
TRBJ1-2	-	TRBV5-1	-	CASSRGGAHLEGYTF	TGCGCCAGCAGCAGGGGTGGGGCGCATTTGGAAGGCTACACCTTC